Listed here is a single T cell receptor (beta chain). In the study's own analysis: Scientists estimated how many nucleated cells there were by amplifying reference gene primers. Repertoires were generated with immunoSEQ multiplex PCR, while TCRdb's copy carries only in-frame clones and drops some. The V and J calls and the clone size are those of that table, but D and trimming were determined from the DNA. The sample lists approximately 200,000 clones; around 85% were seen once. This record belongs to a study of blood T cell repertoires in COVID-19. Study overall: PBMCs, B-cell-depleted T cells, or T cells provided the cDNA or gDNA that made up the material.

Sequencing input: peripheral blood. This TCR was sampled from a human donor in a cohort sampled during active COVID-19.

CDR3 sequence: CASTNRQGDHEQFF. The DNA for the CDR3 is TGCGCCAGCACAAACCGACAGGGGGATCATGAGCAGTTCTTC. The J gene is TRBJ2-1, the V gene TRBV10-2; 9 bases are shared with TRBD1. This CDR3 comprises 14 residues. With V trimmed by 7 bases and J by 8 bases, 9 bases remained unmatched. Germline-derived CDR1 and CDR2 are WSHSY and SAAADI.